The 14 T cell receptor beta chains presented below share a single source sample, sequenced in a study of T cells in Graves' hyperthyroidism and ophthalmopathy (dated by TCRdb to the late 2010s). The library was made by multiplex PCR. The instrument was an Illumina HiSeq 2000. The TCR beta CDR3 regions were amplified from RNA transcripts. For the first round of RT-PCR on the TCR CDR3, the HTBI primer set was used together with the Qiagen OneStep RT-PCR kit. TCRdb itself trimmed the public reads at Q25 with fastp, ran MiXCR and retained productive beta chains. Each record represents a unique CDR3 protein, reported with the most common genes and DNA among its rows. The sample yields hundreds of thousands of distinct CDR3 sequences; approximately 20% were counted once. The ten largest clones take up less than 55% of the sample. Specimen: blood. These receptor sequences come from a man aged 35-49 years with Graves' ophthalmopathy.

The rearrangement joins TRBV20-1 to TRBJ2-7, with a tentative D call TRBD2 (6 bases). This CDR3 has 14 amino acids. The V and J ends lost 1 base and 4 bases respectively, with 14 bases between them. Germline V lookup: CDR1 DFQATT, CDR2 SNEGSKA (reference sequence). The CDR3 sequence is CSARALLGGYEQYF. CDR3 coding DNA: TGCAGTGCTAGAGCCCTCCTGGGGGGATACGAGCAGTACTTC.

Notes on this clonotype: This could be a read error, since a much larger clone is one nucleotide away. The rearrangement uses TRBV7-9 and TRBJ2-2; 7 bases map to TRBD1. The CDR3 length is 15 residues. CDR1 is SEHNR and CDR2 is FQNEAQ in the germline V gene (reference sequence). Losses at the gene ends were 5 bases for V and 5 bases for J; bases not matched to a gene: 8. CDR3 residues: CASSPRDSATGELFF. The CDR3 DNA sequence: TGTGCCAGCAGCCCAAGGGACAGTGCTACCGGGGAGCTGTTTTTT.

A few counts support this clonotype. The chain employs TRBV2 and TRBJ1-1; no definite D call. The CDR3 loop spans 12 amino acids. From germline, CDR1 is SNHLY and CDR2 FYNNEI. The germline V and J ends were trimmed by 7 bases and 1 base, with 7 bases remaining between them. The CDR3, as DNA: TGTGCCAGCACGTATTCGAACACTGAAGCTTTCTTT. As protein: CASTYSNTEAFF. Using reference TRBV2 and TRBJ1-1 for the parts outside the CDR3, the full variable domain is EPEVTQTPSHQVTQMGQEVILRCVPISNHLYFYWYRQILGQKVEFLVSFYNNEISEKSEIFDDQFSVERPDGSNFTLKIRSTKLEDSAMYFCASTYSNTEAFFGQGTRLTVV.

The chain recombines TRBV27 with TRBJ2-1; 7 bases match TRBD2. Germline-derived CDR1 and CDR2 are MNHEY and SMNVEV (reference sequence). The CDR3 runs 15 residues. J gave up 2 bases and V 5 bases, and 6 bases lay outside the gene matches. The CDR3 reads CASSGGSRAYNEQFF. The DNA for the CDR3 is TGTGCCAGCAGTGGCGGGAGTCGCGCCTACAATGAGCAGTTCTTC.

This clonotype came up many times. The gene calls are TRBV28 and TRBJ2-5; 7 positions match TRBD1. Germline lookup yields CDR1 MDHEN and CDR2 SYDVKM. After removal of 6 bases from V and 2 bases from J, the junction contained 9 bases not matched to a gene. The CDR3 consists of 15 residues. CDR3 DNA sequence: TGTGCCAGCAGGCCCATCCGGGACAGACAAGAGACCCAGTACTTC. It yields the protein CASRPIRDRQETQYF.

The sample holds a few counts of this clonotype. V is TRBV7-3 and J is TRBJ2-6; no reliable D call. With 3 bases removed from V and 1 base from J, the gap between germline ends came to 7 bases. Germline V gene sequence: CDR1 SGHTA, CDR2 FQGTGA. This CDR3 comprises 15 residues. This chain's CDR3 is CASSLSRSGANVLTF. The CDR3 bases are TGTGCCAGCAGCTTGTCGAGATCTGGGGCCAACGTCCTGACTTTC.

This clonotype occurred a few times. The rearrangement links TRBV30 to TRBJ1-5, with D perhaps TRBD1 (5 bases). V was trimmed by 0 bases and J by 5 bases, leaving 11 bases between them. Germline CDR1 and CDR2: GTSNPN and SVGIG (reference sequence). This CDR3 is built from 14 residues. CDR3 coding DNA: TGTGCCTGGAGTGTACAAGGGACTGATCAGCCCCAGCATTTT. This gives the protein CAWSVQGTDQPQHF.

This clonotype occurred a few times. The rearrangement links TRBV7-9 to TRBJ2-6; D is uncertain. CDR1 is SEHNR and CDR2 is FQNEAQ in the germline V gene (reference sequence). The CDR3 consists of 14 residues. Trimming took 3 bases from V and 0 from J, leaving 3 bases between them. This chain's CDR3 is CASSFVSGANVLTF. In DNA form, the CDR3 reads TGTGCCAGCAGCTTCGTCTCTGGGGCCAACGTCCTGACTTTC.

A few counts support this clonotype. CDR3: CSAVDDYEQYF. In nucleotides, the CDR3 is TGCAGTGCTGTGGATGACTACGAGCAGTACTTC. The rearrangement uses TRBV20-1 and TRBJ2-7; D is unclear. The CDR3 sequence is 11 residues long. The ends were cut back, 5 bases at V and 3 bases at J, with 8 bases in the middle. Germline-derived CDR1 and CDR2 are DFQATT and SNEGSKA (reference sequence).

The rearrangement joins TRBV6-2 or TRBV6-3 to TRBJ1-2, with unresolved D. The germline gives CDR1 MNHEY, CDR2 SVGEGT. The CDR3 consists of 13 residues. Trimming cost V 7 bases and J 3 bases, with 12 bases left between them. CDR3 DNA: TGTGCCAGCACCCTCCTGGGGTACTATGGCTACACCTTC. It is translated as CASTLLGYYGYTF.

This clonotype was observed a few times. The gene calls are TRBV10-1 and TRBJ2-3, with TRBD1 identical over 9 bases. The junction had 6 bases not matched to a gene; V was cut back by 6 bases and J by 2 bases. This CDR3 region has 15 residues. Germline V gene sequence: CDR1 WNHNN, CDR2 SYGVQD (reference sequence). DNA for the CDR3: TGCGCCAGCAGCGATACAGGGGGCCTCACAGATACGCAGTATTTT. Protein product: CASSDTGGLTDTQYF.

CDR3 DNA: TGTGCCAGCAGCTTAGGGACACAGGGTGACACAGATACGCAGTATTTT. This codes for CASSLGTQGDTDTQYF. The rearrangement uses TRBV7-3 and TRBJ2-3, with D maybe TRBD1 (6 bases). Between the trimmed V and J ends, which lost 2 bases and 2 bases, there was a span of 14 bases. CDR1 is SGHTA and CDR2 is FQGTGA in the germline V gene. CDR3 size: 16 residues.

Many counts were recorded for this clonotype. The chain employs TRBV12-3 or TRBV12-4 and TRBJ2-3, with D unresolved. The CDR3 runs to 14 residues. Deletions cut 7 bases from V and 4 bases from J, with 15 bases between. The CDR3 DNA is TGTGCCAGCACCTGGGCCCAGTCCCCAGATACGCAGTATTTT. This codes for CASTWAQSPDTQYF.

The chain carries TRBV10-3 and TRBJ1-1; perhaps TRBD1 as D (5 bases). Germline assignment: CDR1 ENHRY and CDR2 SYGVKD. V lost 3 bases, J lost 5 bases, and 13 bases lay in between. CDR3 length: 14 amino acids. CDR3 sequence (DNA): TGTGCCATCAGTGATGTCCAGGGTGAAACTGAAGCTTTCTTT. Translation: CAISDVQGETEAFF.